This TCR beta chain was captured in a study of T cell repertoires in cytomegalovirus infection. Study-level background: Through public TCR beta signatures, both CMV infection and matching HLA type were indicated.

The CDR3 extends over 14 amino acids. The V segment lost 6 bases and the J segment 7 bases; nucleotides outside the gene matches: 8. This clonotype was detected many times. Its target is unknown. TCRdb passed the reads through MiXCR, listing each CDR3 protein once. The data show about 180,000 distinct CDR3 sequences, with around 14% seen just once and approximately 30% held by the top ten. The study's findings and limits: CMV-specific TCR beta clonotypes restricted by HLA-C dominated the ex vivo response. Accumulated public TCR beta family frequency recognized individuals carrying CMV together with the relevant HLA.

Material: PBMCs. The chain employs TRBV12-3 or TRBV12-4 and TRBJ2-1, with 8 positions matching TRBD2. The sequence was obtained from a human donor in good health (CMV status not recorded). Some clones in this sample may be carry-over from other donors' samples. CDR3 in DNA: TGTGCCAGCAGCCCCGGACTAGCAGGGAATGAGCAGTTCTTC. As protein: CASSPGLAGNEQFF.